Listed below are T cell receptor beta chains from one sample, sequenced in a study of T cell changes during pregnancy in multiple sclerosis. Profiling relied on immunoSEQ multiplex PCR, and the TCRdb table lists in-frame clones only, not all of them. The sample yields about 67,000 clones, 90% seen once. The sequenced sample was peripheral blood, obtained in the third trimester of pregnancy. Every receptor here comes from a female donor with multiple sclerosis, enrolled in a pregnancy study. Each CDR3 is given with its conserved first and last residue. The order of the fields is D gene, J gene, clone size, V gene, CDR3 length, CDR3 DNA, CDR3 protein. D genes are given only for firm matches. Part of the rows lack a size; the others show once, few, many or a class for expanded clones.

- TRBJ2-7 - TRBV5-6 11 TGTGCCAGCACCCGGGAGTACGAGCAGTACTTC CASTREYEQYF
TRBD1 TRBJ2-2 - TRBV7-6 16 TGTGCCAGCAGCCCCCGTCAGGGGGAGAACACCGGGGAGCTGTTTTTT CASSPRQGENTGELFF
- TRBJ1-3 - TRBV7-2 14 TGTGCCAGCAGCTTCCGTGTCTCTGGAAACACCATATATTTT CASSFRVSGNTIYF
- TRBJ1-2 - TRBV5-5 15 TGTGCCAGCAGCTTGCTATCCTCGCAGGGCTATGGCTACACCTTC CASSLLSSQGYGYTF
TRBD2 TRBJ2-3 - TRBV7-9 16 TGTGCCAGCAGCTTCTTAGCGGGGGGGCATGAAGATACGCAGTATTTT CASSFLAGGHEDTQYF
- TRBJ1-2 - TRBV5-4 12 TGTGCCAGCAGCCTGTCCCGGGGTGGCTACACCTTC CASSLSRGGYTF
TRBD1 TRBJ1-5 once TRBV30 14 TGTGCCTGGACAGGGACAGGAGGGAATCAGCCCCAGCATTTT CAWTGTGGNQPQHF
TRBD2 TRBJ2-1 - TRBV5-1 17 TGCGCCAGCAGCTTGGCCTGGACTAGCGGTATTTACAATGAGCAGTTCTTC CASSLAWTSGIYNEQFF
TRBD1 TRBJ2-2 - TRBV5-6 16 TGTGCCAGCAGCTTGCCCACAGGGGGCTTCGCCGGGGAGCTGTTTTTT CASSLPTGGFAGELFF
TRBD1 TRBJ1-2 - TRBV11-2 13 TGTGCCATTCCGGTTAAGGACAGGGGGCGTCCCACCTTC CAIPVKDRGRPTF
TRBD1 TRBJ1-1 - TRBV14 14 TGTGCCAGCAGCCAAGACCGGACAGGGGGCAGGACTTTCTTT CASSQDRTGGRTFF
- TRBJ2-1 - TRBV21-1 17 TGTGCCAGCAGCAAAGCGCAGGGGACCGCAGCAAGTCATGAGCAGTTCTTC CASSKAQGTAASHEQFF
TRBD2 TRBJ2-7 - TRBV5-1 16 TGCGCCAGCAGCTTGGTCGGGACTAGCCAGACCTACGAGCAGTACTTC CASSLVGTSQTYEQYF
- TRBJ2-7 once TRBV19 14 TGTGCCAGTAGTATCGCGGGCAACTCCTACGAGCAGTACTTC CASSIAGNSYEQYF
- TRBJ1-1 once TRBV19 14 TGTGCCAGTAGTATATATGACAGGAACACTGAAGCTTTCTTT CASSIYDRNTEAFF
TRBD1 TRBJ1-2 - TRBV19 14 TGTGCCAGTACGGGACAGCACCTCAACTATGGCTACACCTTC CASTGQHLNYGYTF
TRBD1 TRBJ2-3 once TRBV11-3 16 TGTGCCAGCACCATTCCCCCACAGGGGGGTAGAGATACGCAGTATTTT CASTIPPQGGRDTQYF
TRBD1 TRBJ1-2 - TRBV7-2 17 TGTGCCAGCAGCCCTCGGGTAGATCAGGGGGCGGGTTATGGCTACACCTTC CASSPRVDQGAGYGYTF
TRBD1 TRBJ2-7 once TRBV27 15 TGTGCCAGCGCAGAGGGGGCAGCGGACCTCTACGAGCAGTACTTC CASAEGAADLYEQYF
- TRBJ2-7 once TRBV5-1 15 TGCGCCAGCAGCTTGTTAGCTGGTCCACTTTACGAGCAGTACTTC CASSLLAGPLYEQYF
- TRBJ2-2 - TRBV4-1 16 TGCGCCAGCAGCCAAGATTCGGCGGGAAACACCGGGGAGCTGTTTTTT CASSQDSAGNTGELFF
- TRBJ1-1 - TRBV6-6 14 TGTGCCAGCAGTTGGGGCCAGGGAAGCACTGAAGCTTTCTTT CASSWGQGSTEAFF
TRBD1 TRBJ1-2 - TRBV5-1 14 TGCGCCAGCAGACCCCCGGACAGGCCCTATGGCTACACCTTC CASRPPDRPYGYTF
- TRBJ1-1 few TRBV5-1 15 TGCGCCAGCAGCTTGGGGCAACAGGGTACCACTGAAGCTTTCTTT CASSLGQQGTTEAFF
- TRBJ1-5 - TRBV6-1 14 TGTGCCAGCAGTAGGGCCGGGGGGGATCAGCCCCAGCATTTT CASSRAGGDQPQHF
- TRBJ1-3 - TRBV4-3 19 TGCGCCAGCAGCCAAGATAACGGAGCAGGGATCGTGCGTGGAAACACCATATATTTT CASSQDNGAGIVRGNTIYF
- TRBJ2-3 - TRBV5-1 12 TGCGCCAGCAGCCTGTCCACAGATACGCAGTATTTT CASSLSTDTQYF
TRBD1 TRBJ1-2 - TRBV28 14 TGTGCCAGCGACAATGTGGACAGGGGCGGTGGCTACACCTTC CASDNVDRGGGYTF
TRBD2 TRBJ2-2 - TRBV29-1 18 TGCAGCGTTGTTCTAGCGGGGGTTCAAATGGGGAACACCGGGGAGCTGTTTTTT CSVVLAGVQMGNTGELFF
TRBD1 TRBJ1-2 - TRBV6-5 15 TGTGCCAGCAGTTATCGGGGACAGGGGGTCTATGGCTACACCTTC CASSYRGQGVYGYTF
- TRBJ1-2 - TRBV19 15 TGTGCCAGTACCCCCCCCGACAGATCGCCTGGTGGCTACACCTTC CASTPPDRSPGGYTF
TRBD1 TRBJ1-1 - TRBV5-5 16 TGTGCCAGCAGCCTGAAACCACGGACAGGGGACACTGAAGCTTTCTTT CASSLKPRTGDTEAFF
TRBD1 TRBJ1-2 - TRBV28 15 TGTGCCAGCACCTCCTCACCAGGACAGGGCTATGGCTACACCTTC CASTSSPGQGYGYTF
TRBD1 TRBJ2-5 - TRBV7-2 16 TGTGCCAGCAGCTTAGGAGAGGGGGCAATAAAAGAGACCCAGTACTTC CASSLGEGAIKETQYF
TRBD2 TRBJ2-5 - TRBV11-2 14 TGTGCCAGCAGAACTAGCGCCGGGCAAGAGACCCAGTACTTC CASRTSAGQETQYF
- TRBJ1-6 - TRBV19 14 TGTGCCAGTACCTTCGACAGGAATAATTCACCCCTCCACTTT CASTFDRNNSPLHF